This TCR beta chain was sequenced during a study of early T cells in non-severe SARS-CoV-2 infection. Study-level background: Investigators sequenced bulk RNA drawn from unsorted whole blood, and chains remained unpaired.

One entry per CDR3 protein, called by TCRdb with MiXCR from the 5' RACE reads. The data contain about 26,000 distinct CDR3 sequences, roughly 4.3% of them seen just once; the ten biggest clones take up approximately 10%. This clonotype was picked up many times. The antigen is not known. CDR3 size: 14 residues. The V gene's germline CDR1 is KGHSH and CDR2 LQKENI. Trimming took 2 bases from V and 0 from J, leaving 8 bases between them. Study-level results: The study's VDJdb matching favored anti-spike CD8 responses and missed private and CD4 specificities.

The sequencing sample was made of whole blood. The rearrangement joins TRBV18 to TRBJ2-7, with D maybe TRBD2 (6 bases). The sequence was obtained from an adult who was a healthcare worker with PCR-confirmed SARS-CoV-2 infection or an uninfected control (not recorded which). CDR3 coding DNA: TGTGCCAGCTCACCAATTAGCGGCTCCTACGAGCAGTACTTC. Translating it yields CASSPISGSYEQYF. Using reference TRBV18 and TRBJ2-7 for the parts outside the CDR3, the full variable domain is NAGVMQNPRHLVRRRGQEARLRCSPMKGHSHVYWYRQLPEEGLKFMVYLQKENIIDESGMPKERFSAEFPKEGPSILRIQQVVRGDSAAYFCASSPISGSYEQYFGPGTRLTVT.